This is a list of T cell receptor beta chains from one sample in a study of blood T cell repertoires in COVID-19. The table came from immunoSEQ multiplex PCR; TCRdb's copy has only in-frame clones and leaves some out. The sample contains roughly 150,000 clones, roughly four fifths of which appear only once. Sample: peripheral blood. These receptors all come from a human donor with acute or convalescent COVID-19. The donor label of this sample is uncertain. The CDR3 runs from the conserved cysteine through the conserved F or W.

j_call	v_call	cdr3_aa
TRBJ1-1	TRBV7-2	CASSATGLRNTEAFF
TRBJ1-3	TRBV19	CASRKRQGNSGNTIYF
TRBJ1-2	TRBV7-9	CASSWRGGIYGYTF
TRBJ1-2	TRBV5-1	CASSRIGSSGENYGYTF
TRBJ1-5	TRBV12-5	CASGLEMNRAYSNQPQHF
TRBJ1-5	TRBV19	CASSGGLGQPQHF
TRBJ1-2	TRBV7-9	CASSLQGNNYGYTF
TRBJ2-2	TRBV6-5	CASSYFLADRELFF
TRBJ1-6	TRBV15	CATSEGQGAVNSPLHF
TRBJ2-7	TRBV4-2	CASSQDPQQGAYEQYF
TRBJ2-1	TRBV9	CASSVRGLSYNEQFF
TRBJ1-1	TRBV21-1	CASRPPKGGTEAFF
TRBJ2-3	TRBV28	CASSQRVGGALDTQYF
TRBJ2-5	TRBV6-6	CASSYGRRYQETQYF
TRBJ1-5	TRBV4-2	CASSPDRGHQPQHF
TRBJ2-1	TRBV6-2/TRBV6-3	CASSRQRGGRDEQFF
TRBJ2-7	TRBV10-3	CAISDLAYEQYF
TRBJ1-6	TRBV2	CASRGSGIEPLHF
TRBJ2-7	TRBV5-1	CASSSYRDHEQYF
TRBJ2-7	TRBV7-6	CASSLARGTYEQYF
TRBJ2-7	TRBV5-1	CASSYDRVSFYEQYF
TRBJ1-1	TRBV25-1	CASSAEVRAFF
TRBJ1-3	TRBV20-1	CSAGRGNTIYF
TRBJ2-3	TRBV6-5	CATRGGTDTQYF
TRBJ1-4	TRBV19	CASRQAPGATNEKLFF
TRBJ2-5	TRBV5-8	CASSPGLEQETQYF
TRBJ1-1	TRBV7-2	CASSFGQAEPEAFF
TRBJ2-3	TRBV7-6	CASSLGTSGGVTDTQYF
TRBJ1-1	TRBV27	CATSDRFNTEAFF
TRBJ1-2	TRBV19	CASSTEGFNYGYTF
TRBJ1-5	TRBV19	CASSILLSGALRPQHF
TRBJ1-5	TRBV6-5	CASRGSGGRQPQHF
TRBJ1-1	TRBV5-1	CASSFREQINTEAFF
TRBJ1-1	TRBV11-1	CASSLGDRGMNTEAFF
TRBJ1-4	TRBV9	CASSSTGLGGEKLFF
TRBJ2-5	TRBV25-1	CASSEGAWGGLQETQYF
TRBJ2-3	TRBV2	CARRGSTDTQYF
TRBJ1-2	TRBV5-1	CASSLAGGNTGGYTF
TRBJ1-1	TRBV7-9	CASSLQGNEAFF
TRBJ1-5	TRBV19	CASSIAGSSNQPQHF
TRBJ1-1	TRBV7-2	CASSLVPGETEAFF
TRBJ1-3	TRBV18	CASSNPVESGNTIYF
TRBJ1-1	TRBV7-2	CASSLGGLNTEAFF
TRBJ2-7	TRBV6-2/TRBV6-3	CASSFGQGFYEQYF
TRBJ1-4	TRBV5-1	CASSLGQGNEKLFF
TRBJ2-7	TRBV27	CASRGGGSYEQYF
TRBJ2-5	TRBV21-1	CASSPPAGTEQETQYF
TRBJ1-2	TRBV2	CASSEETGLGVDGYTF